A single sample is the source of the 12 T cell receptor beta chains below, sequenced in a study of T cell responses to AZD1222 COVID-19 vaccine. Sequenced by immunoSEQ multiplex PCR; TCRdb stores in-frame clones only, minus some. The table shows 160,000 or so clones, with 75% to 95% occurring only once. The source material was peripheral blood, sampled on day 0 of AZD1222 vaccination. The source is an adult in good health.

Only one count was recorded for this clone. This rearrangement joins TRBV28 to TRBJ1-1, with D hard to call. V dropped 8 bases and J dropped 7 bases, with 14 bases sitting between them. This CDR3 is 12 amino acids long. Germline V CDR1 and CDR2: MDHEN, SYDVKM. DNA for the CDR3: TGTGCCAGCGGAGTTGGTGCCTTTGAAGCTTTCTTT. This gives the protein CASGVGAFEAFF.

The chain recombines TRBV7-2 with TRBJ2-5, with no clear D. V lost 6 bases to trimming and J lost 1 base, with 6 bases between them. The germline V gene has CDR1 SGHTA and CDR2 FQGNSA. The CDR3 has 12 amino acids. CDR3 DNA: TGTGCCAGCAGTAAATCCCAAGAGACCCAGTACTTC. It yields the protein CASSKSQETQYF.

The chain employs TRBV20-1 and TRBJ1-1; the D gene is possibly TRBD1 (5 bases). This CDR3 has 11 residues. CDR1 DFQATT and CDR2 SNEGSKA come from the germline V gene (reference sequence). V dropped 5 bases and J dropped 7 bases, with 11 bases sitting between them. The CDR3 is CSAHRQGEAFF. CDR3 nucleotide sequence: TGCAGTGCTCACAGGCAGGGTGAAGCTTTCTTT.

The chain employs TRBV18 and TRBJ2-7, with 8 positions matching TRBD2. The V and J ends lost 0 bases and 2 bases, in that order; junction bases with no gene match: 6. This CDR3 has 16 amino acids. CDR1 and CDR2 from the germline V gene are KGHSH and LQKENI. The CDR3 coding sequence is TGTGCCAGCTCACCACCAGCTAGCGGGTCCCCCTACGAGCAGTACTTC. Residues: CASSPPASGSPYEQYF.

In DNA, the CDR3 is TGTGCCAGTAGTATTTGGGGCACTGAAGCTTTCTTT. Translation: CASSIWGTEAFF. The chain joins TRBV19 to TRBJ1-1; D remains unclear. This CDR3 has 12 residues. V lost 3 bases, J lost 4 bases, and 6 bases lay in between. CDR1 is LNHDA and CDR2 is SQIVND in the germline V gene (reference sequence). Supplemented by reference TRBV19 and TRBJ1-1, the full variable domain reads DGGITQSPKYLFRKEGQNVTLSCEQNLNHDAMYWYRQDPGQGLRLIYYSQIVNDFQKGDIAEGYSVSREKKESFPLTVTSAQKNPTAFYLCASSIWGTEAFFGQGTRLTVV.

This clone was seen only a few times. This chain connects TRBV6-2 or TRBV6-3 to TRBJ2-3; D remains ambiguous. The germline gives CDR1 MNHEY, CDR2 SVGEGT. This CDR3 has 16 amino acids. V was pared by 2 bases and J by 0 bases, with 12 bases between. CDR3 sequence: CASSYPEGSSTDTQYF. The CDR3 DNA reads as TGTGCCAGCAGTTACCCAGAAGGCTCTAGCACAGATACGCAGTATTTT.

The rearrangement uses TRBV27 and TRBJ2-7; 10 bases are shared with TRBD2. J lost 3 bases, V lost 6 bases, and 2 bases had no gene match. The CDR3 has 13 amino acids. Germline CDR1 MNHEY, CDR2 SMNVEV (reference sequence). The CDR3: CASRGLANYEQYF. CDR3 nucleotides: TGTGCCAGCAGGGGACTAGCGAACTACGAGCAGTACTTC.

This clone turned up a few times. The CDR3, as DNA: TGTGCCAGCAGAATCGGGCTAGGGAATAATTCACCCCTCCACTTT. Its translation: CASRIGLGNNSPLHF. The rearrangement joins TRBV5-5 to TRBJ1-6; D uncertain. The germline CDR1 and CDR2 sequences are SGHKS and YYEKEE (reference sequence). V shed 5 bases and J shed 5 bases, with 14 bases lying between them. This CDR3 spans 15 amino acids.

This sequence joins TRBV24-1 and TRBJ2-1; tentative D call: TRBD2 (6 bases). Trimming took 3 bases from V and 7 from J, leaving 15 bases between them. The CDR3 spans 15 residues. The V gene's germline CDR1 is KGHDR and CDR2 SFDVKD. CDR3 region: CATSDDSGLRNEQFF. The DNA of the CDR3 is TGTGCCACCAGTGATGACAGCGGGCTAAGGAATGAGCAGTTCTTC.

The chain combines TRBV29-1 with TRBJ2-7; 7 bases are a match to TRBD2. Unmatched junction bases numbered 7, after V lost 3 bases and J lost 2 bases. CDR3 length: 14 residues. Germline CDR1 is SQVTM and CDR2 is ANQGSEA. This chain's CDR3 is CSVESAGRAYEQYF. CDR3 DNA sequence: TGCAGCGTTGAGTCGGCAGGGAGGGCCTACGAGCAGTACTTC.

The rearrangement uses TRBV6-1 and TRBJ2-1; 9 bases line up with TRBD2. The germline CDR1 and CDR2 sequences are MNHNS and SASEGT. V lost 8 bases and J lost 4; bases outside the gene matches: 6. The CDR3 covers 14 residues. CDR3 protein: CASGEAGGYNEQFF. In DNA form, the CDR3 reads TGTGCCAGCGGCGAAGCGGGGGGATACAATGAGCAGTTCTTC.

DNA for the CDR3: TGTGCCAGCACCAAGTCGGTGGTTGTACAGAGCAATCAGCCCCAGCATTTT. This sequence encodes CASTKSVVVQSNQPQHF. The genes are TRBV28 and TRBJ1-5; D not certain. This CDR3 contains 17 residues. V was clipped by 7 bases and J by 1 base, with 20 bases between them. Germline CDR1 is MDHEN and CDR2 is SYDVKM.